This T cell receptor (beta chain) is drawn from a study of blood T cell repertoires in COVID-19 (dated by TCRdb to 2020 to 2022). In terms of the full investigation: Collaborator samples came from the United States, Italy and Spain and covered acute and convalescent phases of COVID-19. The prospective study material was composed of cDNA or gDNA derived from T cells, B-cell-depleted T cells, or PBMCs. The dataset comprised deeply sampled blood TCRbeta repertoires from subjects exposed to, actively infected with, or recovered from COVID-19. The repertoires were released in a freely available public database intended as a resource for research on the immune response to SARS-CoV-2. The samples were drawn from two sources: the first 160 participants of the ongoing ImmuneRACE study, and 1,200 or so subjects contributed by 6 global collaborators. Nearly every sample came with metadata listing a de-identified subject ID, COVID-19 status, age in years and sex. Where available, HLA class I and class II types were taken from metadata supplied by the sample provider and were not determined by assay-based typing. What the study reported, not specific to this receptor: Clinical and demographic metadata were provided uncurated, with the amount varying by source and participant.

As regards this clone: The antigen it recognizes is unknown. One base away there is no much larger clone; base qualities are not given.

The germline V gene supplies CDR1 KGHSH and CDR2 LQKENI. V and J lose 3 bases and 9 bases, and a span of 6 bases separates them. Spanning cysteine to phenylalanine, the CDR3 consists of 11 amino acids. Kept here is only the CDR3 DNA, which spans 33 bases and is read in frame from base 1. Each collaborating institution followed its own protocols to collect whole blood in K2EDTA tubes. For TCRbeta analysis, collaborators shipped samples as frozen whole blood, isolated PBMCs, or DNA extracted from either of those sample types. The immunoSEQ Assay, a bias-controlled multiplex PCR, was used to amplify TCRbeta CDR3 regions from genomic DNA. Regarding the original processing steps: Nucleated cell counts per sample were estimated from amplification of reference gene primers within the assay. To quantify the absolute abundance of each unique TCRbeta CDR3 rearrangement, sequence reads were collapsed and filtered. For each sample, productive Simpson clonality was calculated as the square root of Simpson's diversity index across productive rearrangements. The source is immuneACCESS, and TCRdb retained only in-frame sequences with V and J called. Part of the clones is not carried over; for the studies checked, unresolved V genes explain less than half of this, and the remainder is unexplained. V and J calls and clone size are as listed in that table; D and trimming were resolved from the DNA. The sample profile shows about 110,000 clones; 71% of them were found once. The ten largest account for approximately 0.9% of the sample.

The chain employs TRBV18 and TRBJ2-1, with no confidently assigned D gene. The sample comprised peripheral blood. This TCR derives from a human donor with acute or convalescent COVID-19. The donor label of this sample is uncertain. The sequenced DNA: TGTGCCAGCTCACCGGGCAGTGAGCAGTTCTTC. This translates into CASSPGSEQFF.